There are a few counts of the clone carrying this TCR beta chain. The V gene end was trimmed by 3 bases and the J gene end by 8 bases; junction bases not matched to a gene: 9. Germline CDR1 reads LGHNA; CDR2 reads YSLEER. The CDR3 consists of 17 residues. These data originate in a study of T cells in Graves' hyperthyroidism and ophthalmopathy. Disease duration was under 3 months in the ophthalmopathy patients, who also had a Clinical Activity Score of at least 3 and a NOSPECS grade of at least 4. Uncontrolled infection, other autoimmune disease, pregnancy or lactation disqualified patients from enrolment. The CDR3 regions of TCR beta were amplified from RNA transcripts. TCR CDR3 underwent first-round RT-PCR with the HTBI primer set. TCRdb ran MiXCR on the multiplex PCR reads and lists one entry per CDR3 protein. The sample holds hundreds of thousands of distinct CDR3 sequences; about 15% are singletons and the top ten take 4% to 5.5%.

The source of this sequence is a woman aged 40 to 50 with Graves' ophthalmopathy. Sequencing was performed on blood. This rearrangement joins TRBV4-3 to TRBJ2-2; 13 positions match TRBD2. DNA of the CDR3: TGCGCCAGCAGCCAGGGGACTAGCGGGGTCTCGGGGGGGGAGCTGTTTTTT. It is translated as CASSQGTSGVSGGELFF.